What follows are 32 T cell receptor beta chains derived from one specimen sequenced in a study of cytomegalovirus exposure and HLA in healthy donors. PCR involved 60 Vbeta and 13 Jbeta primers. Some clones are missing from TCRdb's copy, which holds only in-frame ones; the method was immunoSEQ multiplex PCR. The table includes some 98,000 clones, roughly 70% detected once. Sequenced input: PBMCs. Source of these receptors: a man aged 50 to 59 in good health and CMV-seronegative.

The rearrangement uses TRBV28 and TRBJ1-2; 8 bases agree with TRBD1. CDR3 length: 14 amino acids. Per germline, CDR1 MDHEN and CDR2 SYDVKM. V lost 4 bases, J lost 7 bases, and 8 bases stayed unmatched. CDR3 amino acids: CASSSGQGVSGYTF. Written as DNA, the CDR3 is TGTGCCAGCAGTTCCGGACAGGGAGTAAGTGGCTACACCTTC.

The chain uses TRBV28 and TRBJ2-3; 10 bases fit TRBD2. Germline lookup yields CDR1 MDHEN and CDR2 SYDVKM. Germline trimming cut 3 bases from V and 0 bases from J; bases unmatched to any gene: 9. The CDR3 covers 18 residues. The CDR3 sequence is CASSFGSSGGLSTDTQYF. The CDR3 coding sequence is TGTGCCAGCAGTTTTGGGTCTAGCGGGGGCCTAAGCACAGATACGCAGTATTTT.

The chain links TRBV5-6 to TRBJ2-5; D not resolved. The J call may be wrong; the DNA end is better matched by TRBJ2-7. This CDR3 spans 13 amino acids. Germline assignment: CDR1 SGHDT and CDR2 YYEEEE. The CDR3 here is CASSFGGPYEQYF. The CDR3 DNA sequence: TGTGCCAGCAGCTTCGGCGGCCCCTACGAGCAGTACTTC.

This clone was seen a single time. The rearrangement uses TRBV7-8 and TRBJ2-1; 12 nucleotides match TRBD1. The CDR3 totals 17 residues. Germline CDR1 SGHVS, CDR2 FQNEAQ. V trimming: 0 bases; J trimming: 4 bases; junction bases outside the gene matches: 4. The CDR3: CASSLAVGQGAYNEQFF. The CDR3 nucleotides read TGTGCCAGCAGCTTAGCGGTGGGACAGGGGGCTTACAATGAGCAGTTCTTC.

The sample holds one count of this clone. The V gene is TRBV4-1, the J gene TRBJ1-6; no firm D call. This CDR3 has 12 amino acids. V was cut by 3 bases and J by 10 bases, with 7 bases left in between. Per germline, CDR1 MGHRA and CDR2 YSYEKL. CDR3 in amino acids: CASSQNRSPLHF. The CDR3 coding sequence is TGCGCCAGCAGCCAGAATAGATCACCCCTCCACTTT.

This clone was detected a few times. This chain connects TRBV19 to TRBJ2-5; weak D call: TRBD2 (5 bases). Germline loops: CDR1 LNHDA, CDR2 SQIVND (reference sequence). This CDR3 has 16 residues. V was shortened by 5 bases and J by 3 bases, with 19 bases between the two germline ends. The CDR3 bases are TGTGCCAGTAGTTTGCAGGTGAGCGGACGCGAAGAGACCCAGTACTTC. Translated: CASSLQVSGREETQYF.

CDR3 DNA sequence: TGTGCTAGTGGCTTCCAGGTATTCCAACAAGCTTTCTTT. It specifies CASGFQVFQQAFF. The chain is built from TRBV12-5 and TRBJ1-1; D gene ambiguous. The CDR3 is made up of 13 amino acids. CDR1 and CDR2 (germline): LGHNT, FRNRAP. The germline V and J ends were trimmed by 6 bases and 9 bases, with 17 bases remaining between them.

V is TRBV9 and J is TRBJ2-2; 8 nucleotides line up with TRBD2. With 4 bases clipped from V and 0 bases from J, the junction kept 5 bases outside the gene matches. Germline loops: CDR1 SGDLS, CDR2 YYNGEE. The CDR3 totals 16 residues. CDR3 amino acids: CASSPRLATNTGELFF. As DNA, the CDR3 is TGTGCCAGCAGCCCGCGACTAGCGACGAACACCGGGGAGCTGTTTTTT.

The J gene is TRBJ1-4, the V gene TRBV25-1; TRBD1 agrees at 9 bases. The V and J ends lost 2 bases and 5 bases, in that order; junction bases with no gene match: 9. The CDR3 runs 17 residues. Per the germline V gene, CDR1 is MGHDK and CDR2 is SYGVNS. The CDR3 region has the DNA TGTGCCAGCAGTGAACAAGGAACCGGGACAGGGAATGAAAAACTGTTTTTT. Its translation is CASSEQGTGTGNEKLFF. Variable domain in full (rest from reference TRBV25-1 and TRBJ1-4): EADIYQTPRYLVIGTGKKITLECSQTMGHDKMYWYQQDPGMELHLIHYSYGVNSTEKGDLSSESTVSRIRTEHFPLTLESARPSHTSQYLCASSEQGTGTGNEKLFFGSGTQLSVL.

The V and J genes are TRBV30 and TRBJ2-4, with D tentatively TRBD1 (6 bases). CDR3 length: 12 amino acids. V lost 0 bases, J lost 12 bases, and 12 bases lay in between. Germline CDR1 is GTSNPN and CDR2 is SVGIG (reference sequence). The CDR3 loop is CAWSVDRPTQYF. CDR3 in DNA: TGTGCCTGGAGTGTTGACAGGCCAACTCAGTACTTC. Using reference TRBV30 and TRBJ2-4 for the parts outside the CDR3, the full variable domain is SQTIHQWPATLVQPVGSPLSLECTVEGTSNPNLYWYRQAAGRGLQLLFYSVGIGQISSEVPQNLSASRPQDRQFILSSKKLLLSDSGFYLCAWSVDRPTQYFGAGTRLSVL.

The rearrangement uses TRBV27 and TRBJ1-6, with unresolved D. CDR3 length: 12 residues. V was cut by 5 bases and J by 7 bases, with 6 bases left in between. CDR1 is MNHEY and CDR2 is SMNVEV in the germline V gene (reference sequence). CDR3 loop: CASSPLNSPLHF. The CDR3 bases are TGTGCCAGCAGTCCCCTGAATTCACCCCTCCACTTT.

V usage is TRBV11-2 and J usage is TRBJ2-1; TRBD1 agrees at 12 bases. This CDR3 region has 15 residues. CDR1 and CDR2 (germline): SGHAT, FQNNGV. Trimming cost V 5 bases and J 6 bases; bases outside gene matches: 5. CDR3 in amino acids: CASSPGTGGFNEQFF. Here the CDR3 DNA reads TGTGCCAGCAGCCCGGGGACAGGGGGCTTCAATGAGCAGTTCTTC.

A few counts support this clone. V and J are TRBV6-5 and TRBJ2-7; D may be TRBD2 (6 bases). This CDR3 has 16 amino acids. V shed 0 bases and J shed 4 bases, with 16 bases lying between them. Germline values: CDR1 MNHEY, CDR2 SVGAGI. CDR3 protein: CASSYSMAGSEYEQYF. CDR3 coding DNA: TGTGCCAGCAGTTACTCTATGGCCGGGAGTGAGTACGAGCAGTACTTC.

The chain carries TRBV6-1 and TRBJ1-5, with D hard to call. This CDR3 spans 13 amino acids. V was trimmed by 3 bases and J by 4 bases, leaving 7 bases between them. In germline, CDR1 is MNHNS, CDR2 SASEGT. The CDR3 nucleotides read TGTGCCAGCAGTGAGTCCAGAAATCAGCCCCAGCATTTT. This translates into CASSESRNQPQHF.

The rearrangement uses TRBV23-1 and TRBJ2-3, with D perhaps TRBD2 (6 bases). TRBV23-1 is filed as an ORF, its function uncertain. CDR3 size: 18 residues. V lost 0 bases and J lost 2, with 18 bases in between. For the CDR3, the DNA is TGCGCCAGCAGTCAATCGGAAGGCGGGGTCGCTACCACAGATACGCAGTATTTT. Its translation is CASSQSEGGVATTDTQYF.

J is TRBJ1-6 and V is TRBV27, with D possibly TRBD1 on 5 matching bases. The CDR3 covers 15 residues. The germline CDR1 and CDR2 sequences are MNHEY and SMNVEV (reference sequence). V lost 3 bases and J 10 bases, leaving 16 bases between the germline ends. CDR3 in DNA: TGTGCCAGCAGTTTCCGTCAGGGCAGGAACTCACCCCTCCACTTT. Protein: CASSFRQGRNSPLHF.

V and J are TRBV19 and TRBJ1-1, with unresolved D. Per the germline V gene, CDR1 is LNHDA and CDR2 is SQIVND (reference sequence). V lost 5 bases, J lost 8 bases, and 18 bases lay in between. There are 14 residues in the CDR3. CDR3 sequence (DNA): TGTGCCAGTAGTCCGGACCGGGATGCGTTGGAAGCTTTCTTT. This translates into CASSPDRDALEAFF.

The V call is TRBV4-1, the J call TRBJ1-1; maybe TRBD1 (5 bases). CDR1 is MGHRA and CDR2 is YSYEKL in the germline V gene. Trimming cost V 5 bases and J 8 bases, with 12 bases left between them. CDR3 length: 12 residues. In nucleotides, the CDR3 is TGCGCCAGCAGCGACCGACCAGGGGAAGCTTTCTTT. Residues: CASSDRPGEAFF.

CDR3 region: CAGGGRGQGLASSYNEQFF. The CDR3, as DNA: TGTGCCGGAGGGGGGCGGGGACAGGGACTAGCGAGCTCCTACAATGAGCAGTTCTTC. The J gene is TRBJ2-1, the V gene TRBV28, with a possible D match to TRBD2 (10 bases). V lost 11 bases, J lost 0 bases, and 29 bases lay in between. This CDR3 is built from 19 residues. Germline V gene data show CDR1 as MDHEN and CDR2 as SYDVKM.

The V gene is TRBV6-5, the J gene TRBJ2-2; D uncertain. CDR3 length: 14 amino acids. V gave up 2 bases and J gave up 3 bases, with 7 bases separating them. Germline V gene sequence: CDR1 MNHEY, CDR2 SVGAGI. CDR3 amino acids: CASSYARDTGELFF. DNA for the CDR3: TGTGCCAGCAGTTACGCCCGGGACACCGGGGAGCTGTTTTTT.

This clone has a single count. The J gene is TRBJ1-5, the V gene TRBV5-6, with D perhaps matching TRBD1 (6 bases). CDR1 is SGHDT, CDR2 YYEEEE, per germline. The germline V and J ends were trimmed by 1 base and 4 bases, with 6 bases remaining between them. There are 13 residues in the CDR3. CDR3 sequence: CASSLTGNQPQHF. CDR3 bases: TGTGCCAGCAGCTTGACAGGGAATCAGCCCCAGCATTTT.

The rearrangement uses TRBV10-3 and TRBJ2-2; D possibly corresponds to TRBD1 (5 bases). Between the trimmed V and J ends, which lost 3 bases and 1 base, there was a span of 9 bases. This CDR3 is 15 amino acids long. Germline V gene lookup returns CDR1 ENHRY and CDR2 SYGVKD. The CDR3 reads CAISDAQGNTGELFF. The CDR3 DNA follows: TGTGCCATCAGTGACGCTCAGGGGAACACCGGGGAGCTGTTTTTT.

This clone was detected only a few times. The chain is built from TRBV20-1 and TRBJ1-3, with 8 bases that match TRBD1. Germline trimming cut 7 bases from V and 7 bases from J; bases unmatched to any gene: 3. The CDR3 runs 11 residues. Germline V lookup: CDR1 DFQATT, CDR2 SNEGSKA (reference sequence). The CDR3 nucleotides are TGCAGTGGTCGGACAGGGAACACCATATATTTT. Translating gives CSGRTGNTIYF.

V and J are TRBV2 and TRBJ2-5; 12 bases map to TRBD2. V shed 6 bases and J 3 bases; nucleotides not matched to a gene: 5. This CDR3 contains 15 residues. The germline CDR1 and CDR2 sequences are SNHLY and FYNNEI. CDR3 amino acids: CASRRRLAGEETQYF. The CDR3 coding sequence is TGTGCCAGCAGACGGAGACTAGCGGGAGAAGAGACCCAGTACTTC.

This clone appeared a few times. For the CDR3, the DNA is TGTGCCAGCAGCGTATCCCCAAATCAGCCCCAGCATTTT. It translates to CASSVSPNQPQHF. The chain joins TRBV9 to TRBJ1-5; D is undetermined. The CDR3 loop spans 13 amino acids. Trimming took 1 base from V and 4 from J, leaving 6 bases between them. Germline V gene data show CDR1 as SGDLS and CDR2 as YYNGEE.

The gene calls are TRBV7-9 and TRBJ1-2; the D gene is possibly TRBD1 (5 bases). The CDR3 extends over 12 amino acids. V lost 5 bases, J lost 6 bases, and 10 bases lay in between. Looked up from germline, CDR1 is SEHNR and CDR2 is FQNEAQ (reference sequence). The CDR3 nucleotides are TGTGCCAGCAGCATTCGGACACATGGCTACACCTTC. Residues: CASSIRTHGYTF.

A few counts support this clone. The CDR3 reads CASSEFPRAFF. CDR3 DNA: TGTGCCAGCAGTGAATTCCCTCGGGCTTTCTTT. The chain joins TRBV2 to TRBJ1-1; no definite D call. The CDR3 consists of 11 residues. Trimming took 2 bases from V and 11 from J, leaving 9 bases between them. Germline V gene lookup returns CDR1 SNHLY and CDR2 FYNNEI.

The V and J genes are TRBV10-3 and TRBJ2-1; 7 nucleotides agree with TRBD2. The CDR3 runs to 16 residues. The J segment lost 0 bases and the V segment lost 3 bases, leaving 5 bases of the junction unmatched. Germline lookup yields CDR1 ENHRY and CDR2 SYGVKD. The CDR3 region is CAISDATGGSYNEQFF. In nucleotides, the CDR3 is TGTGCCATCAGTGATGCGACGGGAGGCTCCTACAATGAGCAGTTCTTC.

The chain links TRBV9 to TRBJ1-2, with 9 bases fitting TRBD1. Germline CDR1 reads SGDLS; CDR2 reads YYNGEE. V gave up 4 bases and J gave up 5 bases; unmatched junction bases: 9. The CDR3 runs 15 residues. The CDR3 DNA reads as TGTGCCAGCAGCCCGTTGACAGGGGGTAGATATGGCTACACCTTC. Its translation is CASSPLTGGRYGYTF.

The chain combines TRBV28 with TRBJ1-2; possible D gene TRBD1, 5 bases. Germline V gene data show CDR1 as MDHEN and CDR2 as SYDVKM. V gave up 6 bases and J gave up 4 bases, with 18 bases separating them. CDR3 size: 15 residues. CDR3 nucleotides: TGTGCCAGCAGCCTAGGCGGGGGGAGACCCTATGGCTACACCTTC. It codes for CASSLGGGRPYGYTF.

This chain joins TRBV7-2 and TRBJ2-7, with D maybe TRBD1 (5 bases). Germline values: CDR1 SGHTA, CDR2 FQGNSA. CDR3 size: 16 residues. V was clipped by 1 base and J by 0 bases, with 13 bases between them. In DNA, the CDR3 is TGTGCCAGCAGCTTAGTCCCAGGGTCGAGCTCCTACGAGCAGTACTTC. As protein: CASSLVPGSSSYEQYF.

This rearrangement joins TRBV10-3 to TRBJ2-3, with 9 bases that match TRBD1. Germline CDR1 is ENHRY and CDR2 is SYGVKD. This CDR3 is built from 16 residues. V shed 2 bases and J 1 base; nucleotides not matched to a gene: 4. The CDR3 loop reads CAISEGRTGGTDTQYF. The CDR3 DNA is TGTGCCATCAGTGAGGGGAGGACAGGGGGCACAGATACGCAGTATTTT.